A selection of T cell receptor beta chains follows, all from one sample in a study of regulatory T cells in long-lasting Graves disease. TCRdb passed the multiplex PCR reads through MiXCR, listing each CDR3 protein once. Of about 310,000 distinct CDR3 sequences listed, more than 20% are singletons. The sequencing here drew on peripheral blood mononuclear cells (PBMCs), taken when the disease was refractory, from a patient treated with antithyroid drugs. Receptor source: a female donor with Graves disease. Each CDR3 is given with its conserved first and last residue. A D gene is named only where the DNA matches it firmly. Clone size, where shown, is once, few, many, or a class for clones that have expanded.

TGCAGTGCTCGGGCCGGGACAGGATATCAGCCCCAGCATTTT,CSARAGTGYQPQHF,TRBJ1-5,TRBV20-1,-,TRBD1
TGTGCCAGCCTAGATAGAGAGACAGGGCACGGATCACCCCTCCACTTT,CASLDRETGHGSPLHF,TRBJ1-6,TRBV6-1,once,TRBD1
TGTGCCAGCAGGACCGGGACTAGCTTTAGGGACGAGCAGTACTTC,CASRTGTSFRDEQYF,TRBJ2-7,TRBV28,many,TRBD2
TGTGCCAGCAGCCGAGGGGACACTGAAGCTTTCTTT,CASSRGDTEAFF,TRBJ1-1,TRBV18,-,-
TGTGCCAGCAGTCTCGACTCGACTAGCACAGATACGCAGTATTTT,CASSLDSTSTDTQYF,TRBJ2-3,TRBV12-3/TRBV12-4,few,-
TGTGCCAGCTCACCACCGTCAGTCCTAGCAGCCAAAAACATTCAGTACTTC,CASSPPSVLAAKNIQYF,TRBJ2-4,TRBV18,-,-
TGTGCCAGCAGTCGAGGGACAGGGGGCCGGGACACCATATATTTT,CASSRGTGGRDTIYF,TRBJ1-3,TRBV27,-,TRBD1
TGCGCCAGCAGCCCTCGACAGGGTGGGGCCCTCTTAGCCAAAAACATTCAGTACTTC,CASSPRQGGALLAKNIQYF,TRBJ2-4,TRBV5-1,-,TRBD1
TGTGCCAGCAGTTTTAGACTAGCGGGAGGGGGAGGAGAGACCCAGTACTTC,CASSFRLAGGGGETQYF,TRBJ2-5,TRBV12-3/TRBV12-4,many,TRBD2
TGTGCCTGGACCCCATGGGGCGGGGGAGTCGAGCAGTACTTC,CAWTPWGGGVEQYF,TRBJ2-7,TRBV30,few,TRBD2
TGTGCCAGCAGTTCGGACACTCGTCTAGCCAAAAACATTCAGTACTTC,CASSSDTRLAKNIQYF,TRBJ2-4,TRBV6-9,-,-
TGTGCCAGCAGCGCCGGTTCAGGTTCCTACAATGAGCAGTTCTTC,CASSAGSGSYNEQFF,TRBJ2-1,TRBV3-1,-,-
TGCAGTGCTAGAGATCGGGGCCCTGGCTACACCTTC,CSARDRGPGYTF,TRBJ1-2,TRBV20-1,-,-
TGTGCCAGCAGCAGTCCGGGCGCCTGGGAGACCCAGTACTTC,CASSSPGAWETQYF,TRBJ2-5,TRBV3-1,-,-
TGTGCCAGCAGCTCCTTAGGGGGGACAGAGAGCTACGAGCAGTACTTC,CASSSLGGTESYEQYF,TRBJ2-7,TRBV7-9,few,-
TGTGCCAGCAGCCCTTCCGGGACAGGGGGTTTTCAGCCCCAGCATTTT,CASSPSGTGGFQPQHF,TRBJ1-5,TRBV6-1,many,TRBD1
TGTGCCAGCACCTACGGGAGCCCTGGGGAAGAGACCCAGTACTTC,CASTYGSPGEETQYF,TRBJ2-5,TRBV7-9,-,-
TGTGCCAGCAGTGAAGCCCAGGGTGAATCGGGGGCTTTCTTT,CASSEAQGESGAFF,TRBJ1-1,TRBV6-1,few,-
TGTGCCATCAGTGAAAGAGGACAGGGGGTTTTCGAACTGTACTTC,CAISERGQGVFELYF,TRBJ2-7,TRBV10-3,few,TRBD1
TGTGCCAGCAGTGCGGGGGCTTTGTATGAAAAACTGTTTTTT,CASSAGALYEKLFF,TRBJ1-4,TRBV2,many,-
TGTGCCAGCAGTTTATGGAGCCGTCCGGACAGGCTTTTTTACGAGCAGTACTTC,CASSLWSRPDRLFYEQYF,TRBJ2-7,TRBV28,many,TRBD1
TGCAGCGTTGAAACCAGGGGGCCTGGAAACACCATATATTTT,CSVETRGPGNTIYF,TRBJ1-3,TRBV29-1,-,TRBD1